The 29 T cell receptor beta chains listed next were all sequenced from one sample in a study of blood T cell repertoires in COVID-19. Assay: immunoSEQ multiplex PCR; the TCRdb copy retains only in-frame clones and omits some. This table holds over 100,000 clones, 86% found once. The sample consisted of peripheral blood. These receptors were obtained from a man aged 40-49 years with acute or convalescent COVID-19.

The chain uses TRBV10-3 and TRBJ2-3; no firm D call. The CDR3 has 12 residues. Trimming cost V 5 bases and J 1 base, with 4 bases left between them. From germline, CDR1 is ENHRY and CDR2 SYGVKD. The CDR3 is CAISLRTDTQYF. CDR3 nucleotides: TGTGCCATCAGTCTACGCACAGATACGCAGTATTTT.

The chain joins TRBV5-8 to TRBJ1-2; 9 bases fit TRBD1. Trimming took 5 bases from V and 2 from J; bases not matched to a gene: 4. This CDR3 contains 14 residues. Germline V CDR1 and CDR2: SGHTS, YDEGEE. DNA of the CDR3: TGTGCCAGCAGGTGGACAGGGGTCAACTATGGCTACACCTTC. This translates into CASRWTGVNYGYTF.

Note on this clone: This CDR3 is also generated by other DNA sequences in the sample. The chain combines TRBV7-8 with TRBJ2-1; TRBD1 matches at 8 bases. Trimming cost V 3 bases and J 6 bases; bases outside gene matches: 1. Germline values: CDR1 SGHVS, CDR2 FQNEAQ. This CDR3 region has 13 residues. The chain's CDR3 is CASSLDRVNEQFF. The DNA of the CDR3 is TGTGCCAGCAGCTTGGACAGGGTCAATGAGCAGTTCTTC. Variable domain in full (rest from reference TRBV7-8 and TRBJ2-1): GAGVSQSPRYKVAKRGQDVALRCDPISGHVSLFWYQQALGQGPEFLTYFQNEAQLDKSGLPSDRFFAERPEGSVSTLKIQRTQQEDSAVYLCASSLDRVNEQFFGPGTRLTVL.

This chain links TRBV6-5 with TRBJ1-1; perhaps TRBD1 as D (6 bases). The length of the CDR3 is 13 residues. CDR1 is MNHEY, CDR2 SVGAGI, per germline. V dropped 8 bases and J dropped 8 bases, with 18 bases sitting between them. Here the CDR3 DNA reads TGTGCCAGCGGACCTACAGGGACCTACGAAGCTTTCTTT. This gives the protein CASGPTGTYEAFF.

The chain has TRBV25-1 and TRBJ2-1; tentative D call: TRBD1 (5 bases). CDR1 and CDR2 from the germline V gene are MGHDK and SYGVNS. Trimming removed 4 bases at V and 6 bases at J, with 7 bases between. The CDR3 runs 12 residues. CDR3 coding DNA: TGTGCCAGCAGTGGAGACAGCAATGAGCAGTTCTTC. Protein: CASSGDSNEQFF.

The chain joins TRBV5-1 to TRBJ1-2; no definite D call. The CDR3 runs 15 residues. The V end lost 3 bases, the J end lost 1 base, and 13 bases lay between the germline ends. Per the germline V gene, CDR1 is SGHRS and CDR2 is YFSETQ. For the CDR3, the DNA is TGCGCCAGCAGCTGGGGAGGTTTGGATAACTATGGCTACACCTTC. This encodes CASSWGGLDNYGYTF. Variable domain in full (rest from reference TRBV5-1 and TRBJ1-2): KAGVTQTPRYLIKTRGQQVTLSCSPISGHRSVSWYQQTPGQGLQFLFEYFSETQRNKGNFPGRFSGRQFSNSRSEMNVSTLELGDSALYLCASSWGGLDNYGYTFGSGTRLTVV.

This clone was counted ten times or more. CDR3 sequence: CASSSLAGARYEQFF. DNA for the CDR3: TGTGCCAGCAGCTCATTAGCGGGGGCTAGGTATGAGCAGTTCTTC. V usage is TRBV5-4 and J usage is TRBJ2-1, with 9 bases lining up with TRBD2. This CDR3 is 15 amino acids long. Trimming took 3 bases from V and 8 from J; bases not matched to a gene: 9. Germline CDR1 SGHNT, CDR2 YYREEE (reference sequence).

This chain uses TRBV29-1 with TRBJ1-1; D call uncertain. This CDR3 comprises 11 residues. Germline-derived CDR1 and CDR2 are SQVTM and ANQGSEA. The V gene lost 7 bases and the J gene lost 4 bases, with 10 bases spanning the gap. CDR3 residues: CSAESGTEAFF. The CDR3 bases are TGCAGCGCCGAGAGTGGCACTGAAGCTTTCTTT.

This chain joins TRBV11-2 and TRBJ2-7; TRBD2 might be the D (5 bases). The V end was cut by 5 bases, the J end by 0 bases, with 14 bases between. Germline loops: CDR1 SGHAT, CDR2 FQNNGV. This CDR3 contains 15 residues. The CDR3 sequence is CASSVEVRLSYEQYF. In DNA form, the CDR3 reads TGTGCCAGCAGCGTGGAGGTCAGGCTCTCCTACGAGCAGTACTTC.

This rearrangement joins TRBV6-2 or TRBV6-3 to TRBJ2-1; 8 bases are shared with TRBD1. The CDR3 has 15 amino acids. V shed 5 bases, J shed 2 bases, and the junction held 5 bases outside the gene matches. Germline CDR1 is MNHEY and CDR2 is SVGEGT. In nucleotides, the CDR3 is TGTGCCAGCAGTACGGGACAGGCAACCTACAATGAGCAGTTCTTC. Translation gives CASSTGQATYNEQFF.

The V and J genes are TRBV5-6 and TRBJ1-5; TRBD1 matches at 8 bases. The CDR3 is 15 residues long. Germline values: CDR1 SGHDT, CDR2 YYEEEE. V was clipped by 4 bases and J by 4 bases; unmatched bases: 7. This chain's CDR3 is CASSQWTGINQPQHF. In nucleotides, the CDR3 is TGTGCCAGCAGCCAATGGACAGGGATAAATCAGCCCCAGCATTTT.

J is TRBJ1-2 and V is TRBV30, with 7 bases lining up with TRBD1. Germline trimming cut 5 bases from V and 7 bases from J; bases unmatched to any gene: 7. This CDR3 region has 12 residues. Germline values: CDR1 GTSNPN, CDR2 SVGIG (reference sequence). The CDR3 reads CAWLDRFLGYTF. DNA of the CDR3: TGTGCCTGGTTGGACAGGTTCCTTGGCTACACCTTC.

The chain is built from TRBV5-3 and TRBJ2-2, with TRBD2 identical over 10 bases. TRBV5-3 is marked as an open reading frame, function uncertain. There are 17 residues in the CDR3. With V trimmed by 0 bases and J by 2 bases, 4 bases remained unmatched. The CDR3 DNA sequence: TGTGCCAGAAGCTTGGCTAGCGGGGGATATAACACCGGGGAGCTGTTTTTT. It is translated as CARSLASGGYNTGELFF.

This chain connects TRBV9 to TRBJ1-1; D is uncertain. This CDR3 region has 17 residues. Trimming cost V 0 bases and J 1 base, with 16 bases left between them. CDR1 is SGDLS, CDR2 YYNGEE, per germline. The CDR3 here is CASSVAAVARGNTEAFF. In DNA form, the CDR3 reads TGTGCCAGCAGCGTAGCCGCAGTGGCCCGGGGGAACACTGAAGCTTTCTTT. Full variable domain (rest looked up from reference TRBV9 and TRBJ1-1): DSGVTQTPKHLITATGQRVTLRCSPRSGDLSVYWYQQSLDQGLQFLIQYYNGEERAKGNILERFSAQQFPDLHSELNLSSLELGDSALYFCASSVAAVARGNTEAFFGQGTRLTVV.

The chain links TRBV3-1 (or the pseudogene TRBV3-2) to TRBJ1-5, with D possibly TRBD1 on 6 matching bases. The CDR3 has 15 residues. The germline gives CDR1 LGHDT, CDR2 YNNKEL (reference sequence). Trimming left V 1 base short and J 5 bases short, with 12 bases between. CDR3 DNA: TGTGCCAGCAGCCAAGCCGGGACAATCGATCAGCCCCAGCATTTT. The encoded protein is CASSQAGTIDQPQHF.

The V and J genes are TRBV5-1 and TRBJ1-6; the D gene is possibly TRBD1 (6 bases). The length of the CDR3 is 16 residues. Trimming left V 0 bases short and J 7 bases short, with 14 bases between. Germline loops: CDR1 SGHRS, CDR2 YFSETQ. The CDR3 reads CASSLALGQLNSPLHF. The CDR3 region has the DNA TGCGCCAGCAGCTTGGCCCTTGGACAGCTGAATTCACCCCTCCACTTT.

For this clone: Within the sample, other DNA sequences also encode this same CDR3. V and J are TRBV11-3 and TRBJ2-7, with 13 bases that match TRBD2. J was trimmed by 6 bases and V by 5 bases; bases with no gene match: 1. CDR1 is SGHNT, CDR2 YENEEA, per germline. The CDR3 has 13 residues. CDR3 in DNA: TGTGCCAGCAGCCGGACTAGCGGGAGCGAGCAGTACTTC. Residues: CASSRTSGSEQYF.

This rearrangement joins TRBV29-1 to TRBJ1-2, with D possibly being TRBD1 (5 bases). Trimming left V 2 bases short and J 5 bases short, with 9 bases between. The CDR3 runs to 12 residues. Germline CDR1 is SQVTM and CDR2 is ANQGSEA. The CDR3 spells CSVESGRYGYTF. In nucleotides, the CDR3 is TGCAGCGTTGAATCAGGGAGGTATGGCTACACCTTC.

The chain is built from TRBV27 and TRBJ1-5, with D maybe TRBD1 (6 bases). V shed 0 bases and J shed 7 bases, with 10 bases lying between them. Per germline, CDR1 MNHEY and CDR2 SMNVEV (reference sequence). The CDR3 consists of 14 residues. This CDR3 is CASSLSGGVQPQHF. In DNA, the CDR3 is TGTGCCAGCAGTTTATCAGGGGGAGTGCAGCCCCAGCATTTT.

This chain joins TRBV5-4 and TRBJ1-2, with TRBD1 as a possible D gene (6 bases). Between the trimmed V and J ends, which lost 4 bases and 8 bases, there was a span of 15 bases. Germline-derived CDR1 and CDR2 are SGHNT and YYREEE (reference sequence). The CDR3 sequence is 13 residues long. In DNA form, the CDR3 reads TGTGCCAGCAGCCCAACAGGGCCCCAAGGCTACACCTTC. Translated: CASSPTGPQGYTF.

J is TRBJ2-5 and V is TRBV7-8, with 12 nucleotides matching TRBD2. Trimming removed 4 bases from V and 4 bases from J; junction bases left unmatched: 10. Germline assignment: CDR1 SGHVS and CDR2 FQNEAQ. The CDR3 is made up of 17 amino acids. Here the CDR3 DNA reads TGTGCCAGCAGCTCCCCCGAGCCGGGACTAGCGGGAGAGACCCAGTACTTC. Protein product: CASSSPEPGLAGETQYF.

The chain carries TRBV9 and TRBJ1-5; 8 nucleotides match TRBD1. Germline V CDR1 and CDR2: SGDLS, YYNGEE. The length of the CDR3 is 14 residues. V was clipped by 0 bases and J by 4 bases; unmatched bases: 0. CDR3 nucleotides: TGTGCCAGCAGCGTAGGACAGGGGAATCAGCCCCAGCATTTT. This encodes CASSVGQGNQPQHF.

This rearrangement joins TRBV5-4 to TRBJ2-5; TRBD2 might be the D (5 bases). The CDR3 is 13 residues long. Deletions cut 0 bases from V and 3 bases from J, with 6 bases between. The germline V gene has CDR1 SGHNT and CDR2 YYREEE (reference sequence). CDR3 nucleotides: TGTGCCAGCAGCTTGGCCGGGAAAGAGACCCAGTACTTC. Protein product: CASSLAGKETQYF.

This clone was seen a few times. The CDR3 is CASSEGLADTNEQFF. The CDR3 DNA is TGTGCCAGCAGTGAGGGACTAGCGGACACTAATGAGCAGTTCTTC. J is TRBJ2-1 and V is TRBV2; 11 bases agree with TRBD2. V lost 3 bases to trimming and J lost 7 bases; unmatched junction nucleotides: 5. This CDR3 region has 15 residues. Germline CDR1 SNHLY, CDR2 FYNNEI.

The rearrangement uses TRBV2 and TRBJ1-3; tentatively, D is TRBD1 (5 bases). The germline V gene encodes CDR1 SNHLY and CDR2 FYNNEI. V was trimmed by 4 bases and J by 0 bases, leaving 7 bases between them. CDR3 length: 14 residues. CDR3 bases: TGTGCCAGCAGTGTAGGGGACTCTGGAAACACCATATATTTT. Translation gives CASSVGDSGNTIYF.

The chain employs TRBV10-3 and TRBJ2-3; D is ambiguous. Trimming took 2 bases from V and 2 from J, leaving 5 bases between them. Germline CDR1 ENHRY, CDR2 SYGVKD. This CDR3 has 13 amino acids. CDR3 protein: CAISETTTDTQYF. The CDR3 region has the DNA TGTGCCATCAGTGAGACTACCACAGATACGCAGTATTTT.

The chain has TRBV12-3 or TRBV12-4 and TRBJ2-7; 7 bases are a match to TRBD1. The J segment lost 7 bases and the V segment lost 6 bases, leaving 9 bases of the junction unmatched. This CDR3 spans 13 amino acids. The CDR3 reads CASRIDRDGEQYF. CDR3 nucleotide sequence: TGTGCCAGCAGAATCGACAGGGATGGGGAGCAGTACTTC.

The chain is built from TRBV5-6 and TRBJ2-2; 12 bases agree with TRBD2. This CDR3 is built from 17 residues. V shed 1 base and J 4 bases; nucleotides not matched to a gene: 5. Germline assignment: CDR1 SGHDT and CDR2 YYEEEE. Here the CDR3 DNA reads TGTGCCAGCAGCTTGCTAGCGGGGGGGCAAGTCACCGGGGAGCTGTTTTTT. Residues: CASSLLAGGQVTGELFF.

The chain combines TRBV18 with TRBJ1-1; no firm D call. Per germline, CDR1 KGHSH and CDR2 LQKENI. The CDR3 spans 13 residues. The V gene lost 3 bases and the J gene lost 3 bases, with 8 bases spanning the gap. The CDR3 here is CASSPETYTEAFF. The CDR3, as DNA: TGTGCCAGCTCACCGGAGACGTACACTGAAGCTTTCTTT.